This T cell receptor beta chain stems from a study of regulatory T cells in long-lasting Graves disease. Arm-PCR of CDR3 regions and iRepertoire HTBI primers were used to build TCR beta libraries. TCRdb used MiXCR to reprocess the multiplex PCR reads, holding one entry per CDR3 protein. The table lists about 430,000 distinct CDR3 sequences, 15% of them singletons. The time point: newly diagnosed GD, antithyroid drugs for less than 3 months. The authors made the TCR library using RNA they extracted from PBMCs. This clonotype was detected ten times or more. Germline CDR1 SGHNT, CDR2 YENEEA. This CDR3 has 17 residues. V dropped 5 bases and J dropped 0; count of bases not matched to a gene: 7. This same sample was also taken into another study, of T cells in Graves' hyperthyroidism and ophthalmopathy.

The sequencing used peripheral blood mononuclear cells (PBMCs), collected at new diagnosis, from a patient treated with antithyroid drugs. The chain links TRBV11-3 to TRBJ1-6; 7 bases agree with TRBD1. The TCR was taken from a woman aged 40 to 49 with Graves disease. In nucleotides, the CDR3 is TGTGCCAGCAGCCACAGGGGTCTATACTCCTATAATTCACCCCTCCACTTT. This encodes CASSHRGLYSYNSPLHF. Full variable domain (remainder filled in from reference TRBV11-3 and TRBJ1-6): EAGVVQSPRYKIIEKKQPVAFWCNPISGHNTLYWYLQNLGQGPELLIRYENEEAVDDSQLPKDRFSAERLKGVDSTLKIQPAELGDSAVYLCASSHRGLYSYNSPLHFGNGTRLTVT.